This TCR beta chain is drawn from a study of response to subunit inactivated influenza vaccine. Overall study findings and caveats: A suggestion made by the authors is that each seasonal influenza vaccination recruits few new T cells.

The CDR3 covers 15 residues. Germline CDR1 is SGHVS and CDR2 is FQNEAQ. The V gene lost 2 bases and the J gene lost 2 bases, with 10 bases spanning the gap. From the RT-PCR reads, TCRdb called clonotypes with MiXCR, one entry per CDR3 protein. Here the sample spans over 150,000 distinct CDR3 sequences, about 10% being singletons. Turning to this clonotype: Its matching antigen is unknown.

The clonotype comes from a man between 50 and 75 years old who received an inactivated influenza vaccine. Sequenced material: CD8+ T cells sorted from PBMCs, taken around 25 months after vaccination. The chain joins TRBV7-8 to TRBJ1-5; no clear D. This CDR3 reads CASSLTWQGNQPQHF. Written as DNA, the CDR3 is TGTGCCAGCAGCTTAACGTGGCAAGGCAATCAGCCCCAGCATTTT. Together with reference TRBV7-8 and TRBJ1-5, the CDR3 gives the full variable domain: GAGVSQSPRYKVAKRGQDVALRCDPISGHVSLFWYQQALGQGPEFLTYFQNEAQLDKSGLPSDRFFAERPEGSVSTLKIQRTQQEDSAVYLCASSLTWQGNQPQHFGDGTRLSIL.